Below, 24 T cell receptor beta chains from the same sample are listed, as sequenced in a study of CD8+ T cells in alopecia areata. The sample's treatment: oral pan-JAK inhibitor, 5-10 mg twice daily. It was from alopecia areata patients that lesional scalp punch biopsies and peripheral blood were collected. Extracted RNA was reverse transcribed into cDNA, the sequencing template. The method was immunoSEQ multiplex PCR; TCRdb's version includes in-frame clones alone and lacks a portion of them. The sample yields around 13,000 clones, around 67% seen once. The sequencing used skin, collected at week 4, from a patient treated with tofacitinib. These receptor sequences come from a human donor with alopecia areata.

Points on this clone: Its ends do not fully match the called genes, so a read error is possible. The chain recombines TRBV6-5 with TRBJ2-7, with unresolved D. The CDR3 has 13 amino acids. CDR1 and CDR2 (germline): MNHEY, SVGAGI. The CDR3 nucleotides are TGTGCCAGCAGCCCATCCCTTCCCCGTGTTGTAGACTTC. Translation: CASSPSLPRVVDF.

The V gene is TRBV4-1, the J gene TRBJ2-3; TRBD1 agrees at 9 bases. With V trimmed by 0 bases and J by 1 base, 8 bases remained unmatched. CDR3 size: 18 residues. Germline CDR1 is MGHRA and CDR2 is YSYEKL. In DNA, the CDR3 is TGCGCCAGCAGCCAAGATCTGACGAGGACAGGGGGCACAGATACGCAGTATTTT. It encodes CASSQDLTRTGGTDTQYF.

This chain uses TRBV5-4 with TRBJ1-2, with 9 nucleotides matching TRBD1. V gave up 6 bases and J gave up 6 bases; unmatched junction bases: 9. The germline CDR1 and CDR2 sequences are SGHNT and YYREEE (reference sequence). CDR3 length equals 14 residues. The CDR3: CASTDDRGWDGYTF. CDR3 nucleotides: TGTGCCAGCACCGACGACAGGGGGTGGGATGGCTACACCTTC.

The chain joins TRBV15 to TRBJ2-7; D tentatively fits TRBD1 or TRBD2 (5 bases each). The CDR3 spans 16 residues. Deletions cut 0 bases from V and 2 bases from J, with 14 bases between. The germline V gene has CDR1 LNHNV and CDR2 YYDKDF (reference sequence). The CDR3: CATSRDRGGGAYEQYF. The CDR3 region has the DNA TGTGCCACCAGCAGAGATCGTGGGGGTGGGGCCTACGAGCAGTACTTC. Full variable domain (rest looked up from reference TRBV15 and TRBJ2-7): DAMVIQNPRYQVTQFGKPVTLSCSQTLNHNVMYWYQQKSSQAPKLLFHYYDKDFNNEADTPDNFQSRRPNTSFCFLDIRSPGLGDTAMYLCATSRDRGGGAYEQYFGPGTRLTVT.

CDR3 in DNA: TGTGCCAGCAGCTTGGTCGCTAACTATGGCTACACCTTC. As protein: CASSLVANYGYTF. V and J are TRBV5-6 and TRBJ1-2; D remains ambiguous. The CDR3 is 13 amino acids. Germline V CDR1 and CDR2: SGHDT, YYEEEE. V was trimmed by 0 bases and J by 0 bases, leaving 3 bases between them.

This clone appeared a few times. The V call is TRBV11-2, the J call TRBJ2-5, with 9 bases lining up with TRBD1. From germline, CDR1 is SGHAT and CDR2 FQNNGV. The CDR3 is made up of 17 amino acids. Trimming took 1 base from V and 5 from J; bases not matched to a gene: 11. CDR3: CASSLVNGGTGMETQYF. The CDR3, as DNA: TGTGCCAGCAGCTTAGTTAACGGAGGGACAGGGATGGAGACCCAGTACTTC. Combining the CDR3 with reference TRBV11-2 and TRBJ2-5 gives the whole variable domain EAGVAQSPRYKIIEKRQSVAFWCNPISGHATLYWYQQILGQGPKLLIQFQNNGVVDDSQLPKDRFSAERLKGVDSTLKIQPAKLEDSAVYLCASSLVNGGTGMETQYFGPGTRLLVL.

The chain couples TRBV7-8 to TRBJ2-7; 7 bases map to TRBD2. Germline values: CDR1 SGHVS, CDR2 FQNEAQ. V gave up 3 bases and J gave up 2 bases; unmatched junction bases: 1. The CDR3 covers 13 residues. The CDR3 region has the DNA TGTGCCAGCAGCTTGGGGGGGACCTACGAGCAGTACTTC. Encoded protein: CASSLGGTYEQYF.

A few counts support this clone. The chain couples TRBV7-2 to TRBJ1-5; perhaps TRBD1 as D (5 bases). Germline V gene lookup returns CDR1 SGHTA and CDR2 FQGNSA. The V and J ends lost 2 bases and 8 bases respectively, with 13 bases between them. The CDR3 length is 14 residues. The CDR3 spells CASSLIPGREPQHF. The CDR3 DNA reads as TGTGCCAGCAGCTTAATCCCGGGGCGAGAGCCCCAGCATTTT.

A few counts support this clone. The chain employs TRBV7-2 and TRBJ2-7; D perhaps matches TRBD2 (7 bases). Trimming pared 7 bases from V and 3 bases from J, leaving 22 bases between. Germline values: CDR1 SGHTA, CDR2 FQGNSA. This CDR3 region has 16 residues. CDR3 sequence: CASNSLARGGYYEQYF. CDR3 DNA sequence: TGTGCCAGCAACTCTCTCGCGAGGGGGGGTTACTACGAGCAGTACTTC.

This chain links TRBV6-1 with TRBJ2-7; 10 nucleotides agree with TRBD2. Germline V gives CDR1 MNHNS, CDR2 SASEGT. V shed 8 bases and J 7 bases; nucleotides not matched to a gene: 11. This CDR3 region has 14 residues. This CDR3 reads CASHTSGGVGEQYF. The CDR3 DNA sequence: TGTGCCAGCCACACAAGCGGGGGGGTTGGGGAGCAGTACTTC.

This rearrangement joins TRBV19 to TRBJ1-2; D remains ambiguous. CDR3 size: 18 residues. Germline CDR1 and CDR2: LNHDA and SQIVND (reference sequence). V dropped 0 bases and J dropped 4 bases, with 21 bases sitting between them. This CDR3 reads CASSIDQTPTEGIYGYTF. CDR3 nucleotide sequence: TGTGCCAGTAGTATAGATCAAACGCCGACTGAGGGCATCTATGGCTACACCTTC.

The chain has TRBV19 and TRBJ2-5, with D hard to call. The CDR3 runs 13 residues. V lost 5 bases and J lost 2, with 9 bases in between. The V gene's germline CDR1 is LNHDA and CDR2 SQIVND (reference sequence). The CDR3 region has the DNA TGTGCCAGTAGTCAAAACCTTCAAGAGACCCAGTACTTC. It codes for CASSQNLQETQYF. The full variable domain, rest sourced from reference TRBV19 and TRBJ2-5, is DGGITQSPKYLFRKEGQNVTLSCEQNLNHDAMYWYRQDPGQGLRLIYYSQIVNDFQKGDIAEGYSVSREKKESFPLTVTSAQKNPTAFYLCASSQNLQETQYFGPGTRLLVL.

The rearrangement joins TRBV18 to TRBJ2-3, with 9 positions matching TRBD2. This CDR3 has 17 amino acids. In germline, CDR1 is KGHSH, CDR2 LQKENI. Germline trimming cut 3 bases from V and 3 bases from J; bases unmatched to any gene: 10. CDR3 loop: CASSPTQRGEVTDTQYF. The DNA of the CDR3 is TGTGCCAGCTCACCTACTCAGCGGGGGGAAGTAACAGATACGCAGTATTTT.

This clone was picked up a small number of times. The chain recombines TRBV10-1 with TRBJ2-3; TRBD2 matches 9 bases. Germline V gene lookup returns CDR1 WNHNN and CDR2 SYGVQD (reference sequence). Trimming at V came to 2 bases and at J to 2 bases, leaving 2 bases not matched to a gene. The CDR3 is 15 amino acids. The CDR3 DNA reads TGCGCCAGCAGTGAGAGCGGGGGGCCCACAGATACGCAGTATTTT. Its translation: CASSESGGPTDTQYF.

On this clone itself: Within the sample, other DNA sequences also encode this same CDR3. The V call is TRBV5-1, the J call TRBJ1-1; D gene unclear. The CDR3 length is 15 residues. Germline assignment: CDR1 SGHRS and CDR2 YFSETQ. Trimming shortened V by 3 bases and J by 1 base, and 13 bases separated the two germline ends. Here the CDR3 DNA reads TGCGCCAGCAGCTCGACCTTTGGGCAGAACACTGAAGCTTTCTTT. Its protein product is CASSSTFGQNTEAFF. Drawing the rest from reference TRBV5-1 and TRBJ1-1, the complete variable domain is KAGVTQTPRYLIKTRGQQVTLSCSPISGHRSVSWYQQTPGQGLQFLFEYFSETQRNKGNFPGRFSGRQFSNSRSEMNVSTLELGDSALYLCASSSTFGQNTEAFFGQGTRLTVV.

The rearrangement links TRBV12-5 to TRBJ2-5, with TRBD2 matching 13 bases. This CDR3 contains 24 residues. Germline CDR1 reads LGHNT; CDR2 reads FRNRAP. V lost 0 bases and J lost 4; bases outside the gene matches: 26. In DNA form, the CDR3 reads TGTGCTAGTGGTTTGGTTTTGATAGGGGGACTAGCGGGGAGGGCGTCTGGGGAGCGAGAGACCCAGTACTTC. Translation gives CASGLVLIGGLAGRASGERETQYF.

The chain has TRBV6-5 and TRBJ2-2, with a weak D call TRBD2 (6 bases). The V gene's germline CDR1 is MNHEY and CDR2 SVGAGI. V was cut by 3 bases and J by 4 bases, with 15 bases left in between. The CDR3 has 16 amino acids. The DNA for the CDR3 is TGTGCCAGCAGTTATTGGGGCGGCGGGACCACCGGGGAGCTGTTTTTT. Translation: CASSYWGGGTTGELFF.

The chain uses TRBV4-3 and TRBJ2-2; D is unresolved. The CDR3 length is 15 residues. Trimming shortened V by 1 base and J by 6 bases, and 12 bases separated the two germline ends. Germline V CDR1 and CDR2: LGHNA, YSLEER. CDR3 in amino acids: CASSQVISGSGELFF. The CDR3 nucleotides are TGCGCCAGCAGCCAAGTTATCTCAGGCTCCGGGGAGCTGTTTTTT.

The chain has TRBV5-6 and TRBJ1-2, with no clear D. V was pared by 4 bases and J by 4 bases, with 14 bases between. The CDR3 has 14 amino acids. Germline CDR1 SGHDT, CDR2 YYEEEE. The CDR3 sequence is CASSDVDGFYGYTF. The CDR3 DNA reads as TGTGCCAGCAGCGATGTGGACGGATTCTATGGCTACACCTTC.

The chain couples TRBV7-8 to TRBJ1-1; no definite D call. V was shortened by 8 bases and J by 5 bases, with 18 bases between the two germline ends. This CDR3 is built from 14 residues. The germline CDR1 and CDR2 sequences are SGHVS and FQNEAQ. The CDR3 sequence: CASVPLSANTEAFF. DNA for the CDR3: TGTGCCAGCGTACCTCTGTCGGCTAATACTGAAGCTTTCTTT.

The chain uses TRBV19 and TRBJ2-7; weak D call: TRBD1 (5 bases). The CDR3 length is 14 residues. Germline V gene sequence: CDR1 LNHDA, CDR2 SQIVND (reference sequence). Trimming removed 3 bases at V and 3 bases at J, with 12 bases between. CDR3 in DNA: TGTGCCAGTAGTATCGGAGCCAGGGTCTACGAGCAGTACTTC. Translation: CASSIGARVYEQYF.

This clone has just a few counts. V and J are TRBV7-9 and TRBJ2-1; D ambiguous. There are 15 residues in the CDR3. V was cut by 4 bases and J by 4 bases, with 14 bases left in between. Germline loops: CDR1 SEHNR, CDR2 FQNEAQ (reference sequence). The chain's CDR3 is CASSSRAPAYNEQFF. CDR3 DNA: TGTGCCAGCAGCTCCCGGGCCCCGGCTTACAATGAGCAGTTCTTC. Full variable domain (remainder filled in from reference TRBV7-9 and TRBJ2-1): DTGVSQNPRHKITKRGQNVTFRCDPISEHNRLYWYRQTLGQGPEFLTYFQNEAQLEKSRLLSDRFSAERPKGSFSTLEIQRTEQGDSAMYLCASSSRAPAYNEQFFGPGTRLTVL.

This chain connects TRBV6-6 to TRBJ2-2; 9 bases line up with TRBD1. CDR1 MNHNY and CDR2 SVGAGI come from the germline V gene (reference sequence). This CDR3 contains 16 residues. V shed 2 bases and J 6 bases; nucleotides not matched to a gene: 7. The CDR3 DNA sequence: TGTGCCAGCAGTTACCAAACAGGGGGCGTCTCCGGGGAGCTGTTTTTT. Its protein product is CASSYQTGGVSGELFF.

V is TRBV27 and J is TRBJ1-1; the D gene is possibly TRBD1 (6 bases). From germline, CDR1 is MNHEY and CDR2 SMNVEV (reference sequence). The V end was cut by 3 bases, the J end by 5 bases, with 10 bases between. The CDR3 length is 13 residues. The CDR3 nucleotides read TGTGCCAGCAGTTTGTACAGGGAAACTGAAGCTTTCTTT. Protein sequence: CASSLYRETEAFF.